The 25 T cell receptor beta chains reported below all come from one sample, sequenced in a study of blood T cell repertoires in COVID-19. Measured with immunoSEQ multiplex PCR; TCRdb has only the in-frame clones, and not every one. The sample records about 130,000 clones, around 74% being singletons. The sequencing sample was made of peripheral blood. These receptors originate from a man in his 60s with acute or convalescent COVID-19.

The V gene is TRBV2, the J gene TRBJ2-1, with D possibly being TRBD2 (5 bases). V was trimmed by 7 bases and J by 1 base, leaving 8 bases between them. The CDR3 runs to 13 residues. Looked up from germline, CDR1 is SNHLY and CDR2 is FYNNEI. This CDR3 reads CASKWESYNEQFF. CDR3 coding DNA: TGTGCCAGCAAATGGGAGTCCTACAATGAGCAGTTCTTC. The full variable domain, its missing parts supplied by reference TRBV2 and TRBJ2-1, is EPEVTQTPSHQVTQMGQEVILRCVPISNHLYFYWYRQILGQKVEFLVSFYNNEISEKSEIFDDQFSVERPDGSNFTLKIRSTKLEDSAMYFCASKWESYNEQFFGPGTRLTVL.

This clone appeared once. CDR3 sequence reads: CASSILAGVGETQYF. The CDR3 coding sequence is TGTGCCAGCAGCATACTAGCGGGCGTGGGAGAGACCCAGTACTTC. The J gene is TRBJ2-5, the V gene TRBV7-3; TRBD2 matches at 9 bases. CDR3 length: 15 residues. The germline gives CDR1 SGHTA, CDR2 FQGTGA. The ends lost 5 bases at V and 4 bases at J; junction bases unmatched: 8.

The CDR3 is CASSLGTSADTQYF. The DNA of the CDR3 is TGTGCCAGCAGTTTGGGGACTAGTGCGGATACGCAGTATTTT. The chain uses TRBV6-6 and TRBJ2-3; TRBD2 agrees at 8 bases. This CDR3 spans 14 amino acids. V trimming: 4 bases; J trimming: 6 bases; junction bases outside the gene matches: 6. In germline, CDR1 is MNHNY, CDR2 SVGAGI (reference sequence).

The V call is TRBV7-2, the J call TRBJ2-3; perhaps TRBD1 as D (5 bases). Trimming stripped 3 bases from V and 0 bases from J, with 13 bases between. The CDR3 runs to 16 residues. Germline CDR1 SGHTA, CDR2 FQGNSA. CDR3 region: CASSFQAAGSTDTQYF. Written as DNA, the CDR3 is TGTGCCAGCAGCTTTCAGGCCGCAGGGAGCACAGATACGCAGTATTTT.

The chain has TRBV27 and TRBJ2-2; D gene ambiguous. The CDR3 has 13 amino acids. The ends were cut back, 4 bases at V and 8 bases at J, with 11 bases in the middle. Per germline, CDR1 MNHEY and CDR2 SMNVEV (reference sequence). The CDR3 bases are TGTGCCAGCAGTTACTCTTTCAAGGGGGAGCTGTTTTTT. It encodes CASSYSFKGELFF.

The chain has TRBV7-2 and TRBJ1-1; D ambiguous. Per the germline V gene, CDR1 is SGHTA and CDR2 is FQGNSA. This CDR3 has 16 amino acids. Trimming took 1 base from V and 1 from J, leaving 13 bases between them. The CDR3 protein is CASSLGSRLTNTEAFF. CDR3 DNA: TGTGCCAGCAGCTTAGGTTCCCGACTAACGAACACTGAAGCTTTCTTT.

This chain uses TRBV6-1 with TRBJ1-2, with D unclear. The germline CDR1 and CDR2 sequences are MNHNS and SASEGT. The CDR3 totals 14 residues. With 0 bases removed from V and 5 bases from J, the gap between germline ends came to 10 bases. The CDR3 loop reads CASSEAGSRYGYTF. The CDR3, as DNA: TGTGCCAGCAGTGAAGCCGGCTCGCGGTATGGCTACACCTTC.

This clone was seen once. The V call is TRBV9, the J call TRBJ1-2; possible D gene TRBD1, 6 bases. CDR1 and CDR2 (germline): SGDLS, YYNGEE. V lost 4 bases, J lost 8 bases, and 21 bases lay in between. This CDR3 has 15 residues. The CDR3 spells CASSPREGQRNGYTF. CDR3 sequence (DNA): TGTGCCAGCAGCCCCCGCGAGGGACAACGAAACGGCTACACCTTC.

This chain joins TRBV6-2 or TRBV6-3 and TRBJ2-3, with D uncertain. V was pared by 0 bases and J by 2 bases, with 6 bases between. Germline V gene sequence: CDR1 MNHEY, CDR2 SVGEGT. The CDR3 is 14 residues long. The CDR3 loop reads CASSYSRFTDTQYF. In DNA form, the CDR3 reads TGTGCCAGCAGTTACTCCCGGTTCACAGATACGCAGTATTTT.

V is TRBV6-5 and J is TRBJ1-1; the match to TRBD1 covers 8 bases. CDR3 length equals 14 residues. Germline V CDR1 and CDR2: MNHEY, SVGAGI. Trimming at V came to 6 bases and at J to 4 bases, leaving 7 bases not matched to a gene. The CDR3, as DNA: TGTGCCAGCAGAAGACAGGGGAGTCGCACTGAAGCTTTCTTT. Translated: CASRRQGSRTEAFF.

This chain uses TRBV29-1 with TRBJ2-5; TRBD1 might be the D (5 bases). The germline V and J ends were trimmed by 1 base and 5 bases, with 17 bases remaining between them. Germline CDR1 SQVTM, CDR2 ANQGSEA. The CDR3 is 15 amino acids. The CDR3 sequence is CSVEGMMQGGETQYF. DNA for the CDR3: TGCAGCGTTGAAGGGATGATGCAGGGTGGGGAGACCCAGTACTTC. Together with reference TRBV29-1 and TRBJ2-5, the CDR3 gives the full variable domain: SAVISQKPSRDICQRGTSLTIQCQVDSQVTMMFWYRQQPGQSLTLIATANQGSEATYESGFVIDKFPISRPNLTFSTLTVSNMSPEDSSIYLCSVEGMMQGGETQYFGPGTRLLVL.

Here the CDR3 DNA reads TGTGCCAGCAGCCGTGAGTCAGGGGGCGGCTATGGCTACACCTTC. It specifies CASSRESGGGYGYTF. This chain links TRBV7-9 with TRBJ1-2; 8 bases are a match to TRBD1. Trimming cost V 5 bases and J 4 bases; bases outside gene matches: 9. The CDR3 runs 15 residues. Germline CDR1 and CDR2: SEHNR and FQNEAQ (reference sequence).

The J gene is TRBJ1-5, the V gene TRBV6-6, with TRBD1 identical over 10 bases. V trimming: 6 bases; J trimming: 6 bases; junction bases outside the gene matches: 11. Germline-derived CDR1 and CDR2 are MNHNY and SVGAGI (reference sequence). The length of the CDR3 is 16 residues. The CDR3 DNA is TGTGCCAGCAGCCCCCGGGACAGGGGACCTGGTCAGCCCCAGCATTTT. This translates into CASSPRDRGPGQPQHF.

The chain has TRBV2 and TRBJ1-4; 8 bases match TRBD1. The CDR3 has 15 residues. The J segment lost 7 bases and the V segment lost 6 bases, leaving 10 bases of the junction unmatched. The germline gives CDR1 SNHLY, CDR2 FYNNEI. CDR3 loop: CASRRRQGSPEKLFF. In DNA, the CDR3 is TGTGCCAGCAGGCGCAGACAGGGGAGTCCTGAAAAACTGTTTTTT.

V and J are TRBV5-1 and TRBJ2-7, with D tentatively TRBD2 (5 bases). This CDR3 spans 14 amino acids. Germline CDR1 reads SGHRS; CDR2 reads YFSETQ. V was shortened by 0 bases and J by 3 bases, with 10 bases between the two germline ends. CDR3 nucleotides: TGCGCCAGCAGCTTGGGAGCACGGGGCTACGAGCAGTACTTC. Translated: CASSLGARGYEQYF.

The rearrangement uses TRBV5-1 and TRBJ1-1; D remains unclear. CDR3 length equals 13 residues. V lost 5 bases, J lost 1 base, and 9 bases lay in between. Germline V gives CDR1 SGHRS, CDR2 YFSETQ. The CDR3 is CASSKTTNTEAFF. The CDR3 coding sequence is TGCGCCAGCAGTAAGACAACGAACACTGAAGCTTTCTTT.

In its sample, this clone was seen a few times. This chain joins TRBV7-2 and TRBJ2-7, with 10 bases lining up with TRBD1. The CDR3 sequence is 16 residues long. With 5 bases clipped from V and 4 bases from J, the junction kept 11 bases outside the gene matches. CDR1 is SGHTA and CDR2 is FQGNSA in the germline V gene. The CDR3: CASSAGRTGGGYEQYF. The CDR3, as DNA: TGTGCCAGCAGCGCCGGAAGGACAGGGGGAGGGTACGAGCAGTACTTC.

This clone was detected a few times. This chain uses TRBV5-6 with TRBJ1-2; 7 bases are a match to TRBD1. Per germline, CDR1 SGHDT and CDR2 YYEEEE. With V trimmed by 3 bases and J by 4 bases, 9 bases remained unmatched. CDR3 length: 15 amino acids. As DNA, the CDR3 is TGTGCCAGCAGCTCATTGACAGGGCCTACCTATGGCTACACCTTC. This translates into CASSSLTGPTYGYTF.

This chain uses TRBV23-1 with TRBJ1-1; a weak D match, TRBD1 (5 bases). TRBV23-1 is an ORF for which the function is uncertain. CDR3 size: 17 residues. V shed 3 bases and J shed 0 bases, with 17 bases lying between them. The CDR3 here is CASSHRQRTCLNTEAFF. CDR3 nucleotides: TGCGCCAGCAGTCACAGACAGAGAACTTGTTTGAACACTGAAGCTTTCTTT.

This clone was observed a few times. This chain connects TRBV3-1 (or the pseudogene TRBV3-2) to TRBJ1-2, with D unclear. The CDR3 sequence is 13 residues long. V lost 2 bases and J 6 bases, leaving 10 bases between the germline ends. The V gene's germline CDR1 is LGHDT and CDR2 YNNKEL (reference sequence). CDR3: CASSQRAGDGYTF. The DNA for the CDR3 is TGTGCCAGCAGCCAACGAGCGGGCGATGGCTACACCTTC.

This rearrangement joins TRBV6-1 to TRBJ1-2, with D possibly matching TRBD1 (6 bases). With 4 bases removed from V and 0 bases from J, the gap between germline ends came to 15 bases. The V gene's germline CDR1 is MNHNS and CDR2 SASEGT. The CDR3 is made up of 16 amino acids. The CDR3 DNA follows: TGTGCCAGCAGTGTAACAGGGAGGGGAACTAACTATGGCTACACCTTC. It specifies CASSVTGRGTNYGYTF.

The chain links TRBV28 to TRBJ2-2; perhaps TRBD2 as D (6 bases). Germline lookup yields CDR1 MDHEN and CDR2 SYDVKM. The CDR3 length is 14 residues. Between the trimmed V and J ends, which lost 7 bases and 7 bases, there was a span of 16 bases. The CDR3 is CASILGGVSGELFF. The CDR3 DNA follows: TGTGCCAGCATCCTCGGGGGTGTCAGCGGGGAGCTGTTTTTT.

V usage is TRBV9 and J usage is TRBJ1-6; D not certain. Trimming left V 2 bases short and J 6 bases short, with 6 bases between. Per germline, CDR1 SGDLS and CDR2 YYNGEE. The CDR3 covers 13 residues. The CDR3 nucleotides read TGTGCCAGCAGCGTTTACGGTAATTCACCCCTCCACTTT. This encodes CASSVYGNSPLHF.

V usage is TRBV27 and J usage is TRBJ1-5; possibly TRBD1 for D (5 bases). CDR1 and CDR2 from the germline V gene are MNHEY and SMNVEV (reference sequence). This CDR3 has 13 amino acids. Trimming cost V 8 bases and J 3 bases, with 11 bases left between them. The CDR3: CASSTATNQPQHF. CDR3 nucleotide sequence: TGTGCCAGCTCGACAGCAACCAATCAGCCCCAGCATTTT.

The chain uses TRBV19 and TRBJ2-7; 7 nucleotides agree with TRBD2. Trimming removed 6 bases from V and 3 bases from J; junction bases left unmatched: 5. The CDR3 sequence is 13 residues long. Germline CDR1 and CDR2: LNHDA and SQIVND (reference sequence). The CDR3 here is CASRSGVNYEQYF. The CDR3 region has the DNA TGTGCCAGTAGGAGCGGGGTTAACTACGAGCAGTACTTC.